This T cell receptor (beta chain) was observed in a study of blood T cell repertoires in COVID-19. On the study more broadly: Spain, Italy and the United States supplied samples that represented acute and convalescent COVID-19.

Germline V gene lookup returns CDR1 SGHVS and CDR2 FNYEAQ. V lost 1 base to trimming and J lost 3 bases, with 13 bases between them. The CDR3 loop spans 16 amino acids. In the study's own analysis: Amplification of reference gene primers provided the estimated nucleated cell counts. TCRdb keeps only in-frame clones here, not all; method: immunoSEQ multiplex PCR. Clone size and V and J calls were adopted from that table, with D and trimming inferred from the DNA. The profile shows around 220,000 clones, 70% to 90% of them singletons. The TCR originated in a woman in her forties who had recovered from COVID-19. Sequenced input: peripheral blood. The V gene is TRBV7-6, the J gene TRBJ1-3; weak D call: TRBD1 (6 bases). The CDR3 here is CASSLERGGLGNTIYF. CDR3 in DNA: TGTGCCAGCAGCTTAGAACGGGGGGGGCTTGGAAACACCATATATTTT.